This T cell receptor beta chain was recorded in a study of PD-1 blockade in classical Hodgkin lymphoma. CDR1 and CDR2 (germline): SGHRS, YFSETQ. The CDR3 runs 17 residues. V lost 3 bases and J lost 0; bases outside the gene matches: 7. Study-wide results and caveats: CD8+ TCR diversity did not rise significantly by C4D1, unlike CD4+. Patients starting nivolumab less than 1 year after ASCT had lower diversity and were excluded from later analyses.

Each patient experienced a relapse that followed autologous stem cell transplantation, and brentuximab vedotin exposure varied. Best responses were complete response, partial response or progressive disease. Details on this clone: The antigen remains unidentified.

This table comes from immunoSEQ multiplex PCR, and its TCRdb copy is limited to in-frame clones, with some not included. The repertoire holds more than 85,000 clones, with nearly 95% as singletons. The chain couples TRBV5-1 to TRBJ1-4; 8 bases are a match to TRBD1. This clonotype originated in a human donor with classical Hodgkin lymphoma. Source: peripheral blood mononuclear cells (PBMCs), taken before the second cycle of nivolumab. The CDR3: CASSYTGGDTTNEKLFF. In nucleotides, the CDR3 is TGCGCCAGCAGCTACACAGGGGGAGATACAACTAATGAAAAACTGTTTTTT. The full variable domain, its missing parts supplied by reference TRBV5-1 and TRBJ1-4, is KAGVTQTPRYLIKTRGQQVTLSCSPISGHRSVSWYQQTPGQGLQFLFEYFSETQRNKGNFPGRFSGRQFSNSRSEMNVSTLELGDSALYLCASSYTGGDTTNEKLFFGSGTQLSVL.